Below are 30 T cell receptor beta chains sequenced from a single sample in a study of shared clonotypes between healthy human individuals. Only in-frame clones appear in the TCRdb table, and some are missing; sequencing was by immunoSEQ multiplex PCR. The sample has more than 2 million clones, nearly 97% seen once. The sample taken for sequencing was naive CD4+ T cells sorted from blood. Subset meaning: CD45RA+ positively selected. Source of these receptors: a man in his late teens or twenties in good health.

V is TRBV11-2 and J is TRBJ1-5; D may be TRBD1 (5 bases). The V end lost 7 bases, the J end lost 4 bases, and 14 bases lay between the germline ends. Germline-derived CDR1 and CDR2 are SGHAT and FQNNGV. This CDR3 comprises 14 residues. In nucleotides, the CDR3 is TGTGCCAGCACCACCGGAGGGGTAAATCAGCCCCAGCATTTT. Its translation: CASTTGGVNQPQHF. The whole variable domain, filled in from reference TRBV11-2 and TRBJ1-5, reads EAGVAQSPRYKIIEKRQSVAFWCNPISGHATLYWYQQILGQGPKLLIQFQNNGVVDDSQLPKDRFSAERLKGVDSTLKIQPAKLEDSAVYLCASTTGGVNQPQHFGDGTRLSIL.

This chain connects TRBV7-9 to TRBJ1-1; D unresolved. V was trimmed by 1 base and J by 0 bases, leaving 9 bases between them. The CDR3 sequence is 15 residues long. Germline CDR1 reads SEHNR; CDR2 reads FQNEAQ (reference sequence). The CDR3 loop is CASSLGGSLNTEAFF. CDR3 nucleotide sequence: TGTGCCAGCAGCTTAGGCGGCAGCTTGAACACTGAAGCTTTCTTT.

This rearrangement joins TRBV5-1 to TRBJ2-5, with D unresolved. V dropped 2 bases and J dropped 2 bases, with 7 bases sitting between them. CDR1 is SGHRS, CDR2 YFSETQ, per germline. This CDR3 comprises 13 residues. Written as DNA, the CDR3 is TGCGCCAGCAGCTTTCTATGGCAAGAGACCCAGTACTTC. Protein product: CASSFLWQETQYF.

The CDR3 nucleotides are TGTGCCAGCAGTTTCGGTCCAGGGCTAAATTCACCCCTCCACTTT. Protein: CASSFGPGLNSPLHF. V usage is TRBV28 and J usage is TRBJ1-6; a weak D match, TRBD1 (5 bases). Germline V gives CDR1 MDHEN, CDR2 SYDVKM. This CDR3 has 15 amino acids. Between the trimmed V and J ends, which lost 3 bases and 7 bases, there was a span of 13 bases.

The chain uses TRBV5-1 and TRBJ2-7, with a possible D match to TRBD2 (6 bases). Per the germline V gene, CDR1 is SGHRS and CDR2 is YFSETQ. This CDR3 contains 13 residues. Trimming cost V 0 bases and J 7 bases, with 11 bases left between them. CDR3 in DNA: TGCGCCAGCAGCTTGGGAGGCGGGGCTGAGCAGTACTTC. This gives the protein CASSLGGGAEQYF.

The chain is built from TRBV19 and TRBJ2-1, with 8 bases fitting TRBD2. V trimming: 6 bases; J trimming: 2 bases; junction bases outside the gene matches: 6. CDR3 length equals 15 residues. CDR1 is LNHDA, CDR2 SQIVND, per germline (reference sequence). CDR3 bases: TGTGCCAGTAGCTCGTCCGGGGGGGCCTACAATGAGCAGTTCTTC. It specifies CASSSSGGAYNEQFF.

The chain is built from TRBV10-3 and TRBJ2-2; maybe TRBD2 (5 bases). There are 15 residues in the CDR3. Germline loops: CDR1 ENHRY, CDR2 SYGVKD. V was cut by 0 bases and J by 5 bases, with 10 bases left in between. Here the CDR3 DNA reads TGTGCCATCAGTGAGTCCGGCCCGGGGACCGGGGAGCTGTTTTTT. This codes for CAISESGPGTGELFF.

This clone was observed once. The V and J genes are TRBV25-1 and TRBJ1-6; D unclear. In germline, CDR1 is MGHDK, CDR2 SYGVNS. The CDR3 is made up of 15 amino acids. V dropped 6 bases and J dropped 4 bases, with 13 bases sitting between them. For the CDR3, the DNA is TGTGCCAGCAGCCCCAGAGACCCGTATAATTCACCCCTCCACTTT. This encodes CASSPRDPYNSPLHF.

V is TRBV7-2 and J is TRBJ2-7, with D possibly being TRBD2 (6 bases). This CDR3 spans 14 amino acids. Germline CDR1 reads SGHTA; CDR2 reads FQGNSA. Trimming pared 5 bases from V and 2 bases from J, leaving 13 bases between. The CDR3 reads CASSLTSSAYEQYF. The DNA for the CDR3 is TGTGCCAGCAGCCTTACTAGCTCGGCCTACGAGCAGTACTTC.

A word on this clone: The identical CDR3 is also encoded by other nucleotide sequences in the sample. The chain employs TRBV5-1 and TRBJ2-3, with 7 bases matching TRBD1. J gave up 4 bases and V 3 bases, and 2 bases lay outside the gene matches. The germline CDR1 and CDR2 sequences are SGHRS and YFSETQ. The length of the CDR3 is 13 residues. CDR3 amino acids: CASSSQGADTQYF. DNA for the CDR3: TGCGCCAGCAGCTCCCAGGGGGCAGATACGCAGTATTTT.

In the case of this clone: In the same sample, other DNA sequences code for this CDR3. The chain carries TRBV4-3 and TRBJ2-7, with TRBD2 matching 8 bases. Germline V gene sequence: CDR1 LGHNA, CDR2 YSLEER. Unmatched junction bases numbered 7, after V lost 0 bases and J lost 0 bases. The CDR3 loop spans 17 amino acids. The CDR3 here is CASSQEVTSGSSYEQYF. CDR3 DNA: TGCGCCAGCAGCCAAGAGGTCACTAGCGGATCCTCCTACGAGCAGTACTTC.

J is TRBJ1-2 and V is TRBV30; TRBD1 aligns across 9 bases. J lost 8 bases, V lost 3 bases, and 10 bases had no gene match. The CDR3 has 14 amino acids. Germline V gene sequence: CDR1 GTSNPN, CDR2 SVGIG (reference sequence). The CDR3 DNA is TGTGCCTGGAGGCCGGGACAGGGAATCGGAGGCTACACCTTC. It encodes CAWRPGQGIGGYTF. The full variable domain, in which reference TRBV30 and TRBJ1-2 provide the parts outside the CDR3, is SQTIHQWPATLVQPVGSPLSLECTVEGTSNPNLYWYRQAAGRGLQLLFYSVGIGQISSEVPQNLSASRPQDRQFILSSKKLLLSDSGFYLCAWRPGQGIGGYTFGSGTRLTVV.

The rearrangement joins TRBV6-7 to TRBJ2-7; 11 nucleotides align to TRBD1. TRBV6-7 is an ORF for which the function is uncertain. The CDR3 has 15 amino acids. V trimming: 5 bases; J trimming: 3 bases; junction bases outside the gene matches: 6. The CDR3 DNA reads TGTGCCAGCAGTCTTCCCGGGACAGGGGGCTACGAGCAGTACTTC. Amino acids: CASSLPGTGGYEQYF.

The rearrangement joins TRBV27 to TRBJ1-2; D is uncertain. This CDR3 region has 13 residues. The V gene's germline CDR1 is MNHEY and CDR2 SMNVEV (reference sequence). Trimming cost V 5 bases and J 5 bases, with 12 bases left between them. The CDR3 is CASSPSGPYGYTF. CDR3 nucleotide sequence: TGTGCCAGCAGTCCCTCGGGCCCTTATGGCTACACCTTC.

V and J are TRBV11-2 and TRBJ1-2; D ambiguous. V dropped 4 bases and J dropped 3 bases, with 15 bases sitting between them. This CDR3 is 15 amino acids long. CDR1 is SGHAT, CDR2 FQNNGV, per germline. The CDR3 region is CASSSAGVRDYGYTF. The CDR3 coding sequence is TGTGCCAGCAGCTCCGCCGGTGTTCGGGACTATGGCTACACCTTC.

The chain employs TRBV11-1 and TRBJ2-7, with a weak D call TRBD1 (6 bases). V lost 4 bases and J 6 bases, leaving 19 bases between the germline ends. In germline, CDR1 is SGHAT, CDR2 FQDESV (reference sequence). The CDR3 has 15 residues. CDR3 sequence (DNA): TGTGCCAGCAGCTCCCCGGTTTCAGGGGTCGGCGAGCAGTACTTC. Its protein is CASSSPVSGVGEQYF.

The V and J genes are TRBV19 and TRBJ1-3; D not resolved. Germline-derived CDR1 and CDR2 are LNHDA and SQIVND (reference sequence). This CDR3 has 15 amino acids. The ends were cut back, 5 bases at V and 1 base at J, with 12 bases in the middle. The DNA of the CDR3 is TGTGCCAGTAGTCCGGGCTGGGAGTCTGGAAACACCATATATTTT. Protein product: CASSPGWESGNTIYF.

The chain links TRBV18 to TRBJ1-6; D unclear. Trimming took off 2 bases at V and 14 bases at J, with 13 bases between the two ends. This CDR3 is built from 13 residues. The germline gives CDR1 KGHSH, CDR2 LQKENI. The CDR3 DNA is TGTGCCAGCTCACCAAGTCAGGCGGAAACCCTCCACTTT. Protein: CASSPSQAETLHF.

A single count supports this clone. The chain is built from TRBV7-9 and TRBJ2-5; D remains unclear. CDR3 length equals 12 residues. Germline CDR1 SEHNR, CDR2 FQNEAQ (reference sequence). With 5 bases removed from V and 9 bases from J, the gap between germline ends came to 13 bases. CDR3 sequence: CASSLNNGAQYF. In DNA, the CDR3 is TGTGCCAGCAGCCTTAACAATGGGGCCCAGTACTTC.

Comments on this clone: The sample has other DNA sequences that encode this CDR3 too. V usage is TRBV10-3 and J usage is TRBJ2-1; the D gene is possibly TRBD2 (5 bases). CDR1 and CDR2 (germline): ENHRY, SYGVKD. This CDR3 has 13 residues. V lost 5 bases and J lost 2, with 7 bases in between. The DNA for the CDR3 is TGTGCCATCAGTCCCGGGGCCTACAATGAGCAGTTCTTC. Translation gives CAISPGAYNEQFF.

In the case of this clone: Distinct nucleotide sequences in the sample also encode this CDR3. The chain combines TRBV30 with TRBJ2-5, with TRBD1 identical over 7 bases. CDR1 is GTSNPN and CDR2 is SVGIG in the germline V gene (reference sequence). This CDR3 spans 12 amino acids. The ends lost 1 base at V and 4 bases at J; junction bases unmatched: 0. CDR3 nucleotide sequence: TGTGCCTGGAGTGGACAGGGAGAGACCCAGTACTTC. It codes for CAWSGQGETQYF.

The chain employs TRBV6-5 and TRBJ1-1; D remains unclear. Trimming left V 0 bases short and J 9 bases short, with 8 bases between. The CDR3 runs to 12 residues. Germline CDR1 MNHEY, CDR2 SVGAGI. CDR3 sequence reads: CASSYSGGKAFF. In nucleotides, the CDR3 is TGTGCCAGCAGTTACTCGGGTGGGAAAGCTTTCTTT.

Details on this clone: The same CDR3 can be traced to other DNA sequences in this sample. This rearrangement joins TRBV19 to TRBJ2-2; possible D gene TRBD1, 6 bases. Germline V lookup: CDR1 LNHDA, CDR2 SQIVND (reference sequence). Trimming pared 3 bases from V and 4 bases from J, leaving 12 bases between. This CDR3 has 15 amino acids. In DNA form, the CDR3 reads TGTGCCAGTAGTATTGGGGGCCGGGGCACCGGGGAGCTGTTTTTT. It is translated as CASSIGGRGTGELFF.

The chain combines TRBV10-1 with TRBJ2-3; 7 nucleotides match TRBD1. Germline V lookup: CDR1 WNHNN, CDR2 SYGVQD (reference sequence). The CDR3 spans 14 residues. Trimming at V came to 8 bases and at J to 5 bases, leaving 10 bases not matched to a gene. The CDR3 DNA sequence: TGCGCCAGCGCCCAGACAGGGTTCGGAGATACGCAGTATTTT. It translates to CASAQTGFGDTQYF.

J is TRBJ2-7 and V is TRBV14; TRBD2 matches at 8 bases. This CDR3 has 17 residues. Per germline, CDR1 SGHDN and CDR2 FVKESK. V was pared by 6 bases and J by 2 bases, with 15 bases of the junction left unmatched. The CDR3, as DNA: TGTGCCAGCAGTAAATTTCCCGGGACTAGTCTCGCCTACGAGCAGTACTTC. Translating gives CASSKFPGTSLAYEQYF.

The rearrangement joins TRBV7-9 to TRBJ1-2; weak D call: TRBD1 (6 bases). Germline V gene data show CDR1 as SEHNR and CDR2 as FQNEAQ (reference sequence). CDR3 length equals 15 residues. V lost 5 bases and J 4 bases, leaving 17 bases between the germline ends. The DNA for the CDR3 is TGTGCCAGCAGCCCTAAAGGGGGGCAGATCTATGGCTACACCTTC. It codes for CASSPKGGQIYGYTF.

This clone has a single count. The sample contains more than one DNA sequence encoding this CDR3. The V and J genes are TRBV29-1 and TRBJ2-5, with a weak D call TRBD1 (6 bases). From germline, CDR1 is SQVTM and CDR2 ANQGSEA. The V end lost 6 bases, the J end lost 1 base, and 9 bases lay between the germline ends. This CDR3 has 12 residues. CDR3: CSVAQGQETQYF. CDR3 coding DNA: TGCAGCGTAGCACAGGGCCAAGAGACCCAGTACTTC.

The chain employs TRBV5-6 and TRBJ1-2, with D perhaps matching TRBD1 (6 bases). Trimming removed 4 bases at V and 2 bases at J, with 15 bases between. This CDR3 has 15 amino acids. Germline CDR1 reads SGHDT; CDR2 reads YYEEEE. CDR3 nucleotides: TGTGCCAGCAGCACATACAGGGAGCTAAACTATGGCTACACCTTC. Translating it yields CASSTYRELNYGYTF.

The CDR3: CASSWASGIRETQYF. The DNA of the CDR3 is TGTGCCAGCAGTTGGGCTAGCGGGATTAGAGAGACCCAGTACTTC. The chain joins TRBV6-5 to TRBJ2-5; TRBD2 matches 9 bases. Germline values: CDR1 MNHEY, CDR2 SVGAGI. V was clipped by 4 bases and J by 4 bases; unmatched bases: 7. This CDR3 comprises 15 residues.

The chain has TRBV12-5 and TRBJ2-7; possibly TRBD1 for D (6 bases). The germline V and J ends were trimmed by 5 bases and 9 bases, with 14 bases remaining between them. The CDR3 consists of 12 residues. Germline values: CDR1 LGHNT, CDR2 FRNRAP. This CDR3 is CASGRDIFRQYF. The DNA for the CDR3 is TGTGCTAGTGGTCGGGACATTTTTCGGCAGTACTTC.